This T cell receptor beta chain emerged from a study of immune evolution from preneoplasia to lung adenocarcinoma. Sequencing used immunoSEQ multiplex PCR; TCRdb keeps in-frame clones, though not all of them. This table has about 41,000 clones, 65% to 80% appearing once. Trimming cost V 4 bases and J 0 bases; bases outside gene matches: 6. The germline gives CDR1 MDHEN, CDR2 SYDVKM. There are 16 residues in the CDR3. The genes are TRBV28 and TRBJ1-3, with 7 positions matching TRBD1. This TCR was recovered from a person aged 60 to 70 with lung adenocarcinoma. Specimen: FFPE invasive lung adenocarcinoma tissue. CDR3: CASSSQGTASGNTIYF. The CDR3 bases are TGTGCCAGCAGTTCACAAGGGACAGCCTCTGGAAACACCATATATTTT.